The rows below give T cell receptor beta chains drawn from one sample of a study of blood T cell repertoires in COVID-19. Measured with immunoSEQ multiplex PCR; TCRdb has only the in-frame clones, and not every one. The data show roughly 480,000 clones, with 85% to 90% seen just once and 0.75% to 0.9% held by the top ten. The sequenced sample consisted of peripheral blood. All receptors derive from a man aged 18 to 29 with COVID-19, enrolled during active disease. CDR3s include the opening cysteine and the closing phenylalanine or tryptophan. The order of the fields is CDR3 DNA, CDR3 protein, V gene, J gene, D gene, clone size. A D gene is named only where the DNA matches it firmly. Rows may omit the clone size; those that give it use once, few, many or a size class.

TGTGCCAGTAGTATCAGTAGGAGGTCAGATCAGCCCCAGCATTTT	CASSISRRSDQPQHF	TRBV19	TRBJ1-5	-	-
TGCAGCGTTGAAGGGGGGGGGTCCCCCTACGAGCAGTACTTC	CSVEGGGSPYEQYF	TRBV29-1	TRBJ2-7	TRBD2	-
TGTGCCAGCAGCCCTCGGGTAGCGGGGTCCTACGAGCAGTACTTC	CASSPRVAGSYEQYF	TRBV7-2	TRBJ2-7	TRBD2	-
TGCGCCAGCAGTGACGGGGTCACCTCCTACGAGCAGTACTTC	CASSDGVTSYEQYF	TRBV10-1	TRBJ2-7	-	once
TGTGCCAGCCGTGGGACAGCTTCTAATGAAAAACTGTTTTTT	CASRGTASNEKLFF	TRBV19	TRBJ1-4	TRBD1	-
TGTGCCAGTAGTATCGGGACACAGGCCAATCAGCCCCAGCATTTT	CASSIGTQANQPQHF	TRBV19	TRBJ1-5	-	few
TGTGCCAGCACCAGGACAGGGGGCGACTACGAGCAGTACTTC	CASTRTGGDYEQYF	TRBV6-5	TRBJ2-7	TRBD1	-
TGTGCCAGCTCATCGGGACAGGGGAATTTCTATGGCTACACCTTC	CASSSGQGNFYGYTF	TRBV18	TRBJ1-2	TRBD1	-
TGTGCCAGCAGCTTACCAGGGCCAACCTACGAGCAGTACTTC	CASSLPGPTYEQYF	TRBV7-9	TRBJ2-7	-	once
TGTGCCAGTAGTCCCCTAGCGGGAGCCCCCGATACGCAGTATTTT	CASSPLAGAPDTQYF	TRBV19	TRBJ2-3	TRBD2	-
TGTGCCAGCAGCCAAGGGTCACTAGCGCCAGCCTACAATGAGCAGTTCTTC	CASSQGSLAPAYNEQFF	TRBV14	TRBJ2-1	TRBD2	-
TGTGCCAGCAGCTTGGGACAGGGGGAGGACGAGCAGTACTTC	CASSLGQGEDEQYF	TRBV5-4	TRBJ2-7	TRBD1	-
TGCGCCAGCAGCCAAGGATTAACAGGGAATGAGCAGTTCTTC	CASSQGLTGNEQFF	TRBV4-1	TRBJ2-1	-	-
TGCAGTGCTAGTGTTAGCGGGATCGGAGATACGCAGTATTTT	CSASVSGIGDTQYF	TRBV20-1	TRBJ2-3	TRBD2	-
TGTGCCAGCAGGCGCGGGGGCTCCGCTAGCACAGATACGCAGTATTTT	CASRRGGSASTDTQYF	TRBV27	TRBJ2-3	-	-
TGTGCCAGCAGTGACGGCGGGAGTGGAGATACGCAGTATTTT	CASSDGGSGDTQYF	TRBV9	TRBJ2-3	TRBD2	-
TGTGCCAGCAGTTTCCCTACCTATCAGCCCCAGCATTTT	CASSFPTYQPQHF	TRBV28	TRBJ1-5	-	few
TGTGCCAGCAGCTTAGAGGCGGGGACCGGAGAGACCCAGTACTTC	CASSLEAGTGETQYF	TRBV7-9	TRBJ2-5	-	-
TGTGCCAGCAGCGTAGGTGGCGGCACCTACGAGCAGTACTTC	CASSVGGGTYEQYF	TRBV9	TRBJ2-7	-	-
TGTGCCAGCAGCTTAGCGGAAGGACAGTATGGCTACACCTTC	CASSLAEGQYGYTF	TRBV7-8	TRBJ1-2	-	-
TGTGCCAGCAGCCAAGAATTGCGGGGGGGCGAAGGAGTCGGGCAGTTCTTC	CASSQELRGGEGVGQFF	TRBV14	TRBJ2-1	TRBD2	-
TGTGCCAGCAGCTCGGAGGGGGGGGTTATAAACACTGAAGCTTTCTTT	CASSSEGGVINTEAFF	TRBV7-2	TRBJ1-1	-	-
TGTGCCAGCAGCCCCCGGGACTTTACCTACGAGCAGTACTTC	CASSPRDFTYEQYF	TRBV3-1/TRBV3-2	TRBJ2-7	-	few
TGCGCCAGCAGTTTCCAGGGCACCGATGAGCAGTTCTTC	CASSFQGTDEQFF	TRBV10-2	TRBJ2-1	-	-
TGTGCCAGCACCTCGACAGGGAGATTTTCACCCCTCCACTTT	CASTSTGRFSPLHF	TRBV11-3	TRBJ1-6	TRBD1	-
TGTGCCAGCAGTTTGGTACTCACTGAAGCTTTCTTT	CASSLVLTEAFF	TRBV12-3/TRBV12-4	TRBJ1-1	-	-
TGTGCCAGCAGCTTCGAACTTGGTTCAGGGGCCTATGGCTACACCTTC	CASSFELGSGAYGYTF	TRBV5-4	TRBJ1-2	-	once
TGTGCCAGCAGCTTAGAATACCAGTACCAAGAGACCCAGTACTTC	CASSLEYQYQETQYF	TRBV11-2	TRBJ2-5	-	-
TGTGCAAGTCGCTTAGGGTATAGCCAACTATCATATCGCTACACCTTC	CASRLGYSQLSYRYTF	TRBV12-2	TRBJ1-2	-	few
TGTGCCAGCAGCCAAGGGACTAGTTTTCAGACCCAGTACTTC	CASSQGTSFQTQYF	TRBV14	TRBJ2-5	TRBD2	-
TGTGCCAGCAGCCAAGACAGGGCGAGCTCCTATAATTCACCCCTCCACTTT	CASSQDRASSYNSPLHF	TRBV4-2	TRBJ1-6	-	-
TGTGCCAGCAGCCGACCGCAGAGGACGCAGTATTTT	CASSRPQRTQYF	TRBV28	TRBJ2-3	-	-
TGTGCCAGTGTGGCGCGGGGGAGCTACACAGATACGCAGTATTTT	CASVARGSYTDTQYF	TRBV19	TRBJ2-3	TRBD2	-
TGTGCCAGCAGCGTCGAACAGGGAAGCTATGGCTACACCTTC	CASSVEQGSYGYTF	TRBV9	TRBJ1-2	-	-
TGTGCCAGCAGCCGTACAGGATATGGCTACACCTTC	CASSRTGYGYTF	TRBV6-5	TRBJ1-2	-	-
TGCAGCGTTTTGTGGACAGGGTCTGGTGAAAAACTGTTTTTT	CSVLWTGSGEKLFF	TRBV29-1	TRBJ1-4	TRBD1	-
TGTGCCATCGGGACTAGCGGCACAGATACGCAGTATTTT	CAIGTSGTDTQYF	TRBV24-1	TRBJ2-3	TRBD2	-
TGTGCCAGCAGCCCCACTTCAGATACGCAGTATTTT	CASSPTSDTQYF	TRBV7-9	TRBJ2-3	-	-
TGTGCCAGCCGAGGTTGGAGGAATTCACCCCTCCACTTT	CASRGWRNSPLHF	TRBV6-5	TRBJ1-6	-	-
TGTGCCAGCAGTGGGGGGCGGGCTAGCGGGAGTGATACGCAGTATTTT	CASSGGRASGSDTQYF	TRBV6-1	TRBJ2-3	TRBD2	-
TGTGCCAGCAAGGGGGCCGGAACTAATGAAAAACTGTTTTTT	CASKGAGTNEKLFF	TRBV7-9	TRBJ1-4	TRBD1	-
TGTGCCAGCAAGCCGAAGCGGGATGCGGTCGGGGAGCTGTTTTTT	CASKPKRDAVGELFF	TRBV2	TRBJ2-2	TRBD2	few
TGTGCCAGCAGCAGGGGGGGAGCCTGGGATTCACCCCTCCACTTT	CASSRGGAWDSPLHF	TRBV3-1/TRBV3-2	TRBJ1-6	-	once
TGTGCCAGCAGCTGGGGGGACAGGGCCTACGAGCAGTACTTC	CASSWGDRAYEQYF	TRBV5-6	TRBJ2-7	TRBD1	-
TGTGCCACCAGTGAGGGCGGGAGTATAAATGAGCAGTTCTTC	CATSEGGSINEQFF	TRBV24-1	TRBJ2-1	TRBD2	-